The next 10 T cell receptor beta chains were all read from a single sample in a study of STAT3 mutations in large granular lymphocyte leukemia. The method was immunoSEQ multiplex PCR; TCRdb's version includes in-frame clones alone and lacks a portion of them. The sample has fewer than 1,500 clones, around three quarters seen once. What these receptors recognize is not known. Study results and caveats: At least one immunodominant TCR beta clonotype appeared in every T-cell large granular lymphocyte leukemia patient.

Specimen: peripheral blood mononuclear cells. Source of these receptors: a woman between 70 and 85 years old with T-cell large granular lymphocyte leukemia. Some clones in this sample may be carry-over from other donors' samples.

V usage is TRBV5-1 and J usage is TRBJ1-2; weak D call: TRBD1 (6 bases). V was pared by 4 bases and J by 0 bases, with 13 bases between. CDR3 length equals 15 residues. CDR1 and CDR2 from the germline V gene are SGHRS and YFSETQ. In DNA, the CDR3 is TGCGCCAGCAGCCCGCGGGACAACGCTAACTATGGCTACACCTTC. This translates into CASSPRDNANYGYTF. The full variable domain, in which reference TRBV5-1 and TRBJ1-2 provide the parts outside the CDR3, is KAGVTQTPRYLIKTRGQQVTLSCSPISGHRSVSWYQQTPGQGLQFLFEYFSETQRNKGNFPGRFSGRQFSNSRSEMNVSTLELGDSALYLCASSPRDNANYGYTFGSGTRLTVV.

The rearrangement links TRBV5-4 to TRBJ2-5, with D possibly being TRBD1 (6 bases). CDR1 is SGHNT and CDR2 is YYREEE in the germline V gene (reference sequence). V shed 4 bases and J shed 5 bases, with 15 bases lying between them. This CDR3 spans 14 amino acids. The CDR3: CASSPGTTVETQYF. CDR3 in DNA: TGTGCCAGCAGCCCTGGGACAACGGTGGAGACCCAGTACTTC. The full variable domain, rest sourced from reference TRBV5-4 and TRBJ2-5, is ETGVTQSPTHLIKTRGQQVTLRCSSQSGHNTVSWYQQALGQGPQFIFQYYREEENGRGNFPPRFSGLQFPNYSSELNVNALELDDSALYLCASSPGTTVETQYFGPGTRLLVL.

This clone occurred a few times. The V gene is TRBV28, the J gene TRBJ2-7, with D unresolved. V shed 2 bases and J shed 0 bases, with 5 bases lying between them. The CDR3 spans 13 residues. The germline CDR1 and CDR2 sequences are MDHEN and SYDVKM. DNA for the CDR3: TGTGCCAGCAGTTTAGACATCTCCTACGAGCAGTACTTC. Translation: CASSLDISYEQYF.

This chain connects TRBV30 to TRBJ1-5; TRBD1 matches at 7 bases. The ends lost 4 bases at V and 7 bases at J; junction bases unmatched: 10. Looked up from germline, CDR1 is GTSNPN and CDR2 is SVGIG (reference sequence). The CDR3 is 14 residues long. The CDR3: CAWNRDRAAQPQHF. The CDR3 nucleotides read TGTGCCTGGAATCGCGACAGGGCGGCCCAGCCCCAGCATTTT. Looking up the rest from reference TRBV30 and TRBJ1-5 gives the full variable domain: SQTIHQWPATLVQPVGSPLSLECTVEGTSNPNLYWYRQAAGRGLQLLFYSVGIGQISSEVPQNLSASRPQDRQFILSSKKLLLSDSGFYLCAWNRDRAAQPQHFGDGTRLSIL.

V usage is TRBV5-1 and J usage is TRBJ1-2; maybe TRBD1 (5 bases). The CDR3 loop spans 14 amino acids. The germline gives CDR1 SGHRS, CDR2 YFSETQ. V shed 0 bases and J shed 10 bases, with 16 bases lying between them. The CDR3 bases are TGCGCCAGCAGCTTGGGACAGTCGGGAGAGATCTACACCTTC. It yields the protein CASSLGQSGEIYTF.

The CDR3 protein is CASSATGTGVYEQYF. As DNA, the CDR3 is TGTGCCAGCAGCGCCACCGGGACAGGGGTGTACGAGCAGTACTTC. This sequence joins TRBV9 and TRBJ2-7; 10 bases fit TRBD1. Looked up from germline, CDR1 is SGDLS and CDR2 is YYNGEE. V gave up 3 bases and J gave up 4 bases; unmatched junction bases: 7. The CDR3 contains 15 residues. The entire variable domain, with the rest obtained from reference TRBV9 and TRBJ2-7, is as follows: DSGVTQTPKHLITATGQRVTLRCSPRSGDLSVYWYQQSLDQGLQFLIQYYNGEERAKGNILERFSAQQFPDLHSELNLSSLELGDSALYFCASSATGTGVYEQYFGPGTRLTVT.

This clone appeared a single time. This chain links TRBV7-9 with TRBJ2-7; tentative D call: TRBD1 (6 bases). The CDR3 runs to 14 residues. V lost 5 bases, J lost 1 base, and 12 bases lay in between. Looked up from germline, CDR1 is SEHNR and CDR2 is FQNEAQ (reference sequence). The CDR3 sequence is CASSPSGQSYEQYF. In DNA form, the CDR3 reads TGTGCCAGCAGCCCGTCTGGACAGTCCTACGAGCAGTACTTC.

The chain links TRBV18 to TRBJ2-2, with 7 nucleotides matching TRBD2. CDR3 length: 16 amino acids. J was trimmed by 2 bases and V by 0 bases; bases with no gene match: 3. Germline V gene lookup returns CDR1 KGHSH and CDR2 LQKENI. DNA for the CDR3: TGTGCCAGCTCACCACCGACTAGCTCTAACACCGGGGAGCTGTTTTTT. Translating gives CASSPPTSSNTGELFF.

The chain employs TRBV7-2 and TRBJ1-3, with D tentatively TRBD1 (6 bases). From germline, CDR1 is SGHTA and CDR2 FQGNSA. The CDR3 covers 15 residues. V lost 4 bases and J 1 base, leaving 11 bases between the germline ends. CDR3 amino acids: CASSSGTMSGNTIYF. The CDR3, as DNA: TGTGCCAGCAGCTCAGGGACAATGTCTGGAAACACCATATATTTT.

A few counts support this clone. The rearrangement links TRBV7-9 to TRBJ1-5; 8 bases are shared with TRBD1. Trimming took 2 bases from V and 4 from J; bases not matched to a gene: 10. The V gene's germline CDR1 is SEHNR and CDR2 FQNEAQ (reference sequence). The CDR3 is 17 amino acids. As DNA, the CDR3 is TGTGCCAGCAGCTTAATCGTCTCAGGGGGCCTGAATCAGCCCCAGCATTTT. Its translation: CASSLIVSGGLNQPQHF.